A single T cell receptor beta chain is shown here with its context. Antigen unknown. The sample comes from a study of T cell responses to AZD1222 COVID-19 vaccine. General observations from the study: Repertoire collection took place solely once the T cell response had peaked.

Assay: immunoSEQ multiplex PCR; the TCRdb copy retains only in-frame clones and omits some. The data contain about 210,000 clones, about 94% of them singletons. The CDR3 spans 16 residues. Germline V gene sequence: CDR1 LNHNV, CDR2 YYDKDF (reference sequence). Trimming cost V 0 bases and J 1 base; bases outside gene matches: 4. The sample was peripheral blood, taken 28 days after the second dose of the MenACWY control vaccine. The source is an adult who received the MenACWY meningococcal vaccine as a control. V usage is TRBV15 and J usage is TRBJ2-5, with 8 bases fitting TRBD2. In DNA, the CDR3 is TGTGCCACCAGCAGAGATTTCAGCGGGAGCCAAGAGACCCAGTACTTC. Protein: CATSRDFSGSQETQYF.